This T cell receptor beta chain was captured in a study of OX40 agonist ivuxolimab in advanced cancers. Notes on this clone: The antigen is unknown.

Assay used: immunoSEQ multiplex PCR; TCRdb lists only in-frame clones, some missing. Of approximately 60,000 clones in the sample, roughly 80% were seen once. Study-level points and caveats: In the 0.1 to 3.0 mg/kg range, CD4+ and CD8+ blood T cells had expanded clonally by week 6.

V was pared by 5 bases and J by 4 bases, with 20 bases between. CDR1 SEHNR and CDR2 FQNEAQ come from the germline V gene (reference sequence). The CDR3 has 16 residues. The chain carries TRBV7-9 and TRBJ1-1; no clear D gene. The receptor comes from an adult with an advanced solid tumor such as melanoma, head and neck, liver or kidney cancer. Sample: CD4+ or CD8+ T cells sorted from blood, taken in a trial of the OX40 agonist ivuxolimab. DNA for the CDR3: TGTGCCAGCAGCCCAATGGGCAGCCCCATGGGCACTGAAGCTTTCTTT. Its protein product is CASSPMGSPMGTEAFF.